This T cell receptor beta chain was observed in a study of T cell changes during pregnancy in multiple sclerosis. Sequenced by immunoSEQ multiplex PCR; TCRdb stores in-frame clones only, minus some. The sample has 15,000 to 20,000 clones; 70% to 90% are singletons. This CDR3 region has 14 residues. V gave up 0 bases and J gave up 2 bases, with 7 bases separating them. CDR1 and CDR2 from the germline V gene are MNHEY and SMNVEV (reference sequence). The sample in question was CD8+ T cells from peripheral blood mononuclear cells, obtained in the second trimester of pregnancy. The chain is built from TRBV27 and TRBJ1-1; D ambiguous. This receptor was taken from a female donor in good health, enrolled as a control in a pregnancy study. The CDR3 nucleotides are TGTGCCAGCAGTTTATCGGCTGCCAACACTGAAGCTTTCTTT. Translated, it gives CASSLSAANTEAFF.